A single TCR beta chain is shown here with its context. Assay: immunoSEQ multiplex PCR; the TCRdb copy retains only in-frame clones and omits some. Among some 500,000 clones listed, 90% to 96% were seen once. Germline lookup yields CDR1 SGHAT and CDR2 FQNNGV. Trimming removed 1 base from V and 4 bases from J, with 17 bases in between. The CDR3 has 16 residues. The data belong to a study of shared clonotypes between healthy human individuals. The receptor was isolated from a woman in her twenties or thirties in good health. Sequences were obtained from naive CD4+ T cells sorted from blood. Subset noted: CD45RA+ positively selected. The V gene is TRBV11-2, the J gene TRBJ2-7; the D gene is possibly TRBD2 (6 bases). As DNA, the CDR3 is TGTGCCAGCAGCTTAGTTAAACTAGCAGTTGCGTACGAGCAGTACTTC. Its protein is CASSLVKLAVAYEQYF. The full variable domain, its missing parts supplied by reference TRBV11-2 and TRBJ2-7, is EAGVAQSPRYKIIEKRQSVAFWCNPISGHATLYWYQQILGQGPKLLIQFQNNGVVDDSQLPKDRFSAERLKGVDSTLKIQPAKLEDSAVYLCASSLVKLAVAYEQYFGPGTRLTVT.